The 30 T cell receptor beta chains listed next were all sequenced from one sample in a study of blood T cell repertoires in COVID-19. Method: immunoSEQ multiplex PCR; TCRdb's copy keeps in-frame clones and lacks some. The sample lists 52,000 or so clones; 90% were seen once. Sample: peripheral blood. The source of these receptors is a human donor in a cohort sampled during active COVID-19.

This chain links TRBV2 with TRBJ1-2; D might be TRBD1 (5 bases). The germline V gene encodes CDR1 SNHLY and CDR2 FYNNEI. This CDR3 comprises 14 residues. Trimming cost V 5 bases and J 1 base, with 11 bases left between them. CDR3 in DNA: TGTGCCAGCAGTCAGGGCAAACTTAACTATGGCTACACCTTC. Amino acid sequence: CASSQGKLNYGYTF.

V and J are TRBV6-6 and TRBJ2-7; possible D gene TRBD1, 5 bases. Trimming took 10 bases from V and 7 from J, leaving 17 bases between them. CDR3 length: 12 residues. Germline values: CDR1 MNHNY, CDR2 SVGAGI (reference sequence). CDR3 in amino acids: CAIGAGPLEQYF. The DNA for the CDR3 is TGTGCCATAGGGGCAGGACCCTTGGAGCAGTACTTC.

V and J are TRBV11-2 and TRBJ2-7; D may be TRBD2 (6 bases). In germline, CDR1 is SGHAT, CDR2 FQNNGV. This CDR3 is built from 14 residues. With 0 bases removed from V and 7 bases from J, the gap between germline ends came to 13 bases. For the CDR3, the DNA is TGTGCCAGCAGCTTAGAACGGGAGCTCTGGGAGCAGTACTTC. Protein: CASSLERELWEQYF.

This sequence joins TRBV5-1 and TRBJ1-5; possible D gene TRBD1, 6 bases. Trimming stripped 4 bases from V and 8 bases from J, with 16 bases between. Per the germline V gene, CDR1 is SGHRS and CDR2 is YFSETQ. CDR3 length: 14 residues. The CDR3 DNA follows: TGCGCCAGCAGCACGGGGGGGGCGACGGAGCCCCAGCATTTT. Translated: CASSTGGATEPQHF. The variable domain in full, with the rest retrieved from reference TRBV5-1 and TRBJ1-5, is KAGVTQTPRYLIKTRGQQVTLSCSPISGHRSVSWYQQTPGQGLQFLFEYFSETQRNKGNFPGRFSGRQFSNSRSEMNVSTLELGDSALYLCASSTGGATEPQHFGDGTRLSIL.

This chain links TRBV27 with TRBJ2-3; 10 nucleotides align to TRBD2. The CDR3 is 16 amino acids. V trimming: 6 bases; J trimming: 5 bases; junction bases outside the gene matches: 11. CDR1 and CDR2 from the germline V gene are MNHEY and SMNVEV (reference sequence). This CDR3 is CASSVGIAGGVDTQYF. Here the CDR3 DNA reads TGTGCCAGCAGCGTCGGAATAGCGGGAGGCGTAGATACGCAGTATTTT.

The chain joins TRBV27 to TRBJ2-3; 8 nucleotides agree with TRBD1. This CDR3 comprises 15 residues. V lost 7 bases and J lost 4; bases outside the gene matches: 10. The germline CDR1 and CDR2 sequences are MNHEY and SMNVEV (reference sequence). CDR3 nucleotide sequence: TGTGCCAGCACCCCCGGGACAGGAGGGGCAGATACGCAGTATTTT. It yields the protein CASTPGTGGADTQYF.

This CDR3 is CASSLQMNTEAFF. The DNA of the CDR3 is TGCGCCAGCAGCCTTCAGATGAACACTGAAGCTTTCTTT. The chain links TRBV5-1 to TRBJ1-1; D unresolved. Germline V CDR1 and CDR2: SGHRS, YFSETQ. Between the trimmed V and J ends, which lost 4 bases and 0 bases, there was a span of 7 bases. The CDR3 is 13 amino acids.

The gene calls are TRBV10-1 and TRBJ2-1, with 13 nucleotides matching TRBD2. V lost 2 bases and J lost 7; bases outside the gene matches: 2. This CDR3 is 15 amino acids long. Germline-derived CDR1 and CDR2 are WNHNN and SYGVQD (reference sequence). CDR3 loop: CASSEETSGRNEQFF. For the CDR3, the DNA is TGCGCCAGCAGTGAGGAGACTAGCGGGAGGAATGAGCAGTTCTTC.

The chain combines TRBV14 with TRBJ2-7, with D unclear. The CDR3 sequence is 12 residues long. Germline V gives CDR1 SGHDN, CDR2 FVKESK. Deletions cut 8 bases from V and 0 bases from J, with 8 bases between. The CDR3 nucleotides are TGTGCCAGCGGTAGTCTCTCCTACGAGCAGTACTTC. Protein: CASGSLSYEQYF.

V is TRBV28 and J is TRBJ2-1; 9 nucleotides match TRBD2. CDR3 length: 14 residues. V dropped 5 bases and J dropped 7; count of bases not matched to a gene: 6. Germline CDR1 and CDR2: MDHEN and SYDVKM. The CDR3 region is CASSPLAGTNEQFF. DNA of the CDR3: TGTGCCAGCAGTCCCCTAGCGGGAACTAATGAGCAGTTCTTC.

The J gene is TRBJ2-5, the V gene TRBV14; D remains unclear. Per the germline V gene, CDR1 is SGHDN and CDR2 is FVKESK. The V end lost 2 bases, the J end lost 9 bases, and 16 bases lay between the germline ends. CDR3 length: 14 residues. CDR3 amino acids: CASSQISRLMPQYF. Here the CDR3 DNA reads TGTGCCAGCAGCCAAATCTCGCGGCTAATGCCCCAGTACTTC.

V gene TRBV27 combines with J gene TRBJ2-3; D is undetermined. This CDR3 has 11 residues. Trimming pared 7 bases from V and 10 bases from J, leaving 12 bases between. Germline V gene data show CDR1 as MNHEY and CDR2 as SMNVEV (reference sequence). CDR3 loop: CASNIGLSQYF. The CDR3 DNA sequence: TGTGCCAGCAACATTGGGCTGTCGCAGTATTTT.

The chain carries TRBV19 and TRBJ2-7; 10 positions agree with TRBD1. The CDR3 loop spans 14 amino acids. Germline CDR1 and CDR2: LNHDA and SQIVND (reference sequence). V gave up 9 bases and J gave up 7 bases; unmatched junction bases: 12. For the CDR3, the DNA is TGTGCCAGCAGGACCGGGACAGGGGTGGGGGAGCAGTACTTC. Amino acids: CASRTGTGVGEQYF.

V and J are TRBV6-4 and TRBJ2-3; TRBD1 agrees at 7 bases. V trimming: 8 bases; J trimming: 10 bases; junction bases outside the gene matches: 21. CDR1 and CDR2 from the germline V gene are MRHNA and SNTAGT. The CDR3 sequence is 16 residues long. The chain's CDR3 is CASRPQQGSRGGAQYF. In nucleotides, the CDR3 is TGTGCCAGCCGACCCCAACAGGGGTCGCGAGGGGGTGCGCAGTATTTT.

The sample holds one count of this clone. The V gene is TRBV3-1 (or the pseudogene TRBV3-2), the J gene TRBJ1-1; tentative D call: TRBD1 (5 bases). The CDR3 runs to 13 residues. V lost 4 bases and J lost 0, with 6 bases in between. From germline, CDR1 is LGHDT and CDR2 YNNKEL (reference sequence). This CDR3 reads CASSPTVNTEAFF. As DNA, the CDR3 is TGTGCCAGCAGCCCGACAGTGAACACTGAAGCTTTCTTT.

This clone was recorded only once. V gene TRBV2 combines with J gene TRBJ2-1; TRBD2 might be the D (5 bases). Trimming pared 7 bases from V and 0 bases from J, leaving 13 bases between. The germline CDR1 and CDR2 sequences are SNHLY and FYNNEI. The length of the CDR3 is 15 residues. The CDR3 spells CASKWVGSSYNEQFF. CDR3 coding DNA: TGTGCCAGCAAGTGGGTGGGGAGCTCCTACAATGAGCAGTTCTTC. The full variable domain, completed using reference TRBV2 and TRBJ2-1, is EPEVTQTPSHQVTQMGQEVILRCVPISNHLYFYWYRQILGQKVEFLVSFYNNEISEKSEIFDDQFSVERPDGSNFTLKIRSTKLEDSAMYFCASKWVGSSYNEQFFGPGTRLTVL.

V usage is TRBV6-5 and J usage is TRBJ2-5; 7 nucleotides line up with TRBD2. This CDR3 has 15 amino acids. The trim removed 6 bases at V and 2 bases at J, leaving 9 bases unmatched. The germline CDR1 and CDR2 sequences are MNHEY and SVGAGI. The CDR3 here is CASSSGGGRQETQYF. In nucleotides, the CDR3 is TGTGCCAGCAGCTCCGGCGGGGGTAGGCAAGAGACCCAGTACTTC.

The V and J genes are TRBV19 and TRBJ1-2; the D is unclear. Germline V CDR1 and CDR2: LNHDA, SQIVND (reference sequence). V gave up 5 bases and J gave up 2 bases, with 12 bases separating them. The CDR3 covers 14 residues. The CDR3 reads CASSPMARNYGYTF. CDR3 coding DNA: TGTGCCAGTAGTCCAATGGCCAGGAACTATGGCTACACCTTC.

The CDR3 bases are TGTGCCAGCAGTGAGACCCTCGGACAGATCGACTACGAGCAGTACTTC. This encodes CASSETLGQIDYEQYF. The chain has TRBV6-1 and TRBJ2-7, with D possibly being TRBD1 (6 bases). Trimming removed 3 bases from V and 3 bases from J, with 18 bases in between. This CDR3 is built from 16 residues. CDR1 and CDR2 from the germline V gene are MNHNS and SASEGT.

The V call is TRBV2, the J call TRBJ2-1, with TRBD2 matching over 7 bases. V lost 7 bases to trimming and J lost 1 base; unmatched junction nucleotides: 10. Germline assignment: CDR1 SNHLY and CDR2 FYNNEI. The CDR3 spans 16 residues. CDR3 DNA: TGTGCCAGCACTAAACCCCCGGGAGGATCCTACAATGAGCAGTTCTTC. The encoded protein is CASTKPPGGSYNEQFF.

The CDR3, as DNA: TGTGCCAGCAGTTTATTGGGACAGGGCTCAGATACGCAGTATTTT. Translated, it gives CASSLLGQGSDTQYF. The rearrangement links TRBV27 to TRBJ2-3, with 9 bases matching TRBD1. The germline V gene encodes CDR1 MNHEY and CDR2 SMNVEV (reference sequence). Unmatched junction bases numbered 3, after V lost 1 base and J lost 4 bases. CDR3 size: 15 residues.

This chain connects TRBV5-1 to TRBJ2-7; TRBD1 is a possible D gene (6 bases). CDR1 is SGHRS, CDR2 YFSETQ, per germline. The CDR3 is 14 residues long. Trimming pared 0 bases from V and 5 bases from J, leaving 12 bases between. CDR3 nucleotides: TGCGCCAGCAGCTTGGCCTTTTACAGGGACGAGCAGTACTTC. Its protein product is CASSLAFYRDEQYF.

V and J are TRBV7-9 and TRBJ1-2, with no clear D. The V end lost 5 bases, the J end lost 3 bases, and 13 bases lay between the germline ends. Germline V gene data show CDR1 as SEHNR and CDR2 as FQNEAQ (reference sequence). This CDR3 has 14 residues. This CDR3 reads CASSLGRIYYGYTF. The CDR3 bases are TGTGCCAGCAGCCTAGGGCGGATCTACTATGGCTACACCTTC.

The chain is built from TRBV19 and TRBJ1-4; TRBD1 is a possible D gene (6 bases). The CDR3 is 16 residues long. Germline loops: CDR1 LNHDA, CDR2 SQIVND (reference sequence). Trimming left V 8 bases short and J 4 bases short, with 20 bases between. In DNA form, the CDR3 reads TGTGCCAGTTCCTCCGGCCTCGGGACAAGTAATGAAAAACTGTTTTTT. Amino acids: CASSSGLGTSNEKLFF.

V is TRBV5-1 and J is TRBJ2-5; 14 positions match TRBD2. CDR1 is SGHRS, CDR2 YFSETQ, per germline. The V gene end was trimmed by 4 bases and the J gene end by 5 bases; junction bases not matched to a gene: 10. CDR3 size: 17 residues. CDR3 DNA sequence: TGCGCCAGCAGCAACTCGGGACTAGCGGGGGCTGGGGAGACCCAGTACTTC. It specifies CASSNSGLAGAGETQYF. The full variable domain, completed using reference TRBV5-1 and TRBJ2-5, is KAGVTQTPRYLIKTRGQQVTLSCSPISGHRSVSWYQQTPGQGLQFLFEYFSETQRNKGNFPGRFSGRQFSNSRSEMNVSTLELGDSALYLCASSNSGLAGAGETQYFGPGTRLLVL.

The rearrangement joins TRBV7-6 to TRBJ1-1; possible D gene TRBD1, 5 bases. Trimming cost V 5 bases and J 0 bases, with 13 bases left between them. Germline assignment: CDR1 SGHVS and CDR2 FNYEAQ. The CDR3 has 15 residues. The CDR3 reads CASSPRGSLNTEAFF. In DNA, the CDR3 is TGTGCCAGCAGCCCCCGGGGGTCCCTGAACACTGAAGCTTTCTTT.

The chain uses TRBV15 and TRBJ1-1, with D possibly being TRBD1 (6 bases). The germline V and J ends were trimmed by 0 bases and 4 bases, with 12 bases remaining between them. Germline lookup yields CDR1 LNHNV and CDR2 YYDKDF (reference sequence). The CDR3 is 15 residues long. The CDR3 DNA reads as TGTGCCACCAGCAGAGATGGACAGTTTCTCACTGAAGCTTTCTTT. Its protein product is CATSRDGQFLTEAFF.

The chain couples TRBV11-2 to TRBJ2-2, with D unclear. V shed 2 bases and J shed 5 bases, with 6 bases lying between them. The CDR3 is made up of 13 amino acids. Germline V lookup: CDR1 SGHAT, CDR2 FQNNGV. The CDR3 DNA is TGTGCCAGCAGCTTATCTACGACCGGGGAGCTGTTTTTT. Translation gives CASSLSTTGELFF.

The rearrangement joins TRBV6-2 or TRBV6-3 to TRBJ1-4; D may be TRBD1 (6 bases). This CDR3 region has 12 residues. Germline loops: CDR1 MNHEY, CDR2 SVGEGT. Trimming took off 4 bases at V and 10 bases at J, with 10 bases between the two ends. The CDR3, as DNA: TGTGCCAGCAGTTTGGACAGCGCAAAACTGTTTTTT. Translation: CASSLDSAKLFF.

In its sample, this clone was seen once. The J gene is TRBJ1-1, the V gene TRBV11-1; no clear D gene. Looked up from germline, CDR1 is SGHAT and CDR2 is FQDESV (reference sequence). Trimming took 5 bases from V and 2 from J, leaving 9 bases between them. The CDR3 length is 13 residues. This CDR3 is CASSTRANTEAFF. CDR3 DNA sequence: TGTGCCAGCAGCACGAGGGCCAACACTGAAGCTTTCTTT.